The clone carrying this TCR beta chain appeared a few times. The antigen is not known. Quantitative 5'-RACE was performed with molecular barcodes, and it yielded the TCR beta libraries. In TCRdb, the 5' RACE reads were re-called with MiXCR into one record per CDR3 protein. The sample shows hundreds of thousands of distinct CDR3 sequences, around 20% of them seen only once. This entry belongs to a study of CD8 T cells in ankylosing spondylitis. Overall study results and limits: A subset of motif variants has previously been described in the synovial fluid and blood of reactive arthritis.

This CDR3 comprises 17 residues. Germline V lookup: CDR1 MNHNS, CDR2 SASEGT. Trimming stripped 6 bases from V and 0 bases from J, with 17 bases between. Sequencing used blood, either unsorted or a sorted T cell fraction (not recorded which). The V call is TRBV6-1, the J call TRBJ2-2; unclear D gene. The clonotype was recovered from a male donor with ankylosing spondylitis or in good health (not recorded which). The CDR3 here is CASSSEAKTANTGELFF. In nucleotides, the CDR3 is TGTGCCAGCAGCTCGGAAGCAAAAACCGCGAACACCGGGGAGCTGTTTTTT.